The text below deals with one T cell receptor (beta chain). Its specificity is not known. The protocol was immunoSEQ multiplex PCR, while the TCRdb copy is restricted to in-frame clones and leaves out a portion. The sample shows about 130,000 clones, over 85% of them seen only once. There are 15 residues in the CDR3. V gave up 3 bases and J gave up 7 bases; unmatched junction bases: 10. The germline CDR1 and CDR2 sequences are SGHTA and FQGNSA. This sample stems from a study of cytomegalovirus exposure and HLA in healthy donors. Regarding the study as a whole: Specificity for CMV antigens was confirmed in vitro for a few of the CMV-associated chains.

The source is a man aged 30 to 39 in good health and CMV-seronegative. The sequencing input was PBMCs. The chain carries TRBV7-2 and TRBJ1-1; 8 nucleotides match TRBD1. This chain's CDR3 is CASSFGRGLANEAFF. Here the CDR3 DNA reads TGTGCCAGCAGCTTCGGCAGGGGGCTAGCAAATGAAGCTTTCTTT.